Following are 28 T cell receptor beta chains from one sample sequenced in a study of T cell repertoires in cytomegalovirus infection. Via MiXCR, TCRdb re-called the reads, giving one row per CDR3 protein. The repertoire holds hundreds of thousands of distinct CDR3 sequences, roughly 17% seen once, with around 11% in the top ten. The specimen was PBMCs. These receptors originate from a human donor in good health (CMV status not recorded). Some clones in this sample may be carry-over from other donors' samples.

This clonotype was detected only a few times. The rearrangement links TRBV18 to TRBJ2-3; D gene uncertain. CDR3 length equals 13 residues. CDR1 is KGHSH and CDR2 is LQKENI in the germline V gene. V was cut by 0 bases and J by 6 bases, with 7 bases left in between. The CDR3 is CASSPPTVDTQYF. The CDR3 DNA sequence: TGTGCCAGCTCACCACCCACGGTTGATACGCAGTATTTT.

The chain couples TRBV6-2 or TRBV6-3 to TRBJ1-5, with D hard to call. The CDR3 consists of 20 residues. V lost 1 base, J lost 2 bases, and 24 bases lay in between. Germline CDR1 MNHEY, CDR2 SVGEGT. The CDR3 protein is CASSYFRKTGIRCRNQPQHF. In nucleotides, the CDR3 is TGTGCCAGCAGTTACTTCAGGAAAACCGGGATTAGGTGCCGCAATCAGCCCCAGCATTTT.

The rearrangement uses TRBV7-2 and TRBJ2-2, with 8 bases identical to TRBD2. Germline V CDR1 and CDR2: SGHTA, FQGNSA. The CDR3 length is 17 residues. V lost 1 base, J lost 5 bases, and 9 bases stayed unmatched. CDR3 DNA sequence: TGTGCCAGCAGCTTAGATCACACGGGGGGGCCGACCGGGGAGCTGTTTTTT. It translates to CASSLDHTGGPTGELFF.

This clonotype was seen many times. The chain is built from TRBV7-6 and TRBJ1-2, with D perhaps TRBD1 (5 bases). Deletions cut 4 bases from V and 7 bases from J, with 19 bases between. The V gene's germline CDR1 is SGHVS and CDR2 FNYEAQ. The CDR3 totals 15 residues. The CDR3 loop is CASSSGPGLSIGYTF. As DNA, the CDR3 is TGTGCCAGCAGCTCCGGTCCGGGACTCTCGATTGGCTACACCTTC.

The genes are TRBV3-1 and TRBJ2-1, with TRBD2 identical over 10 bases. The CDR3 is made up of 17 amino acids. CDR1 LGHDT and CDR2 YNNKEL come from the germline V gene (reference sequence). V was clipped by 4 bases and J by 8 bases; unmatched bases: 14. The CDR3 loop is CASSLTAGQRGGYEQFF. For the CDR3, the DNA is TGTGCCAGCAGCCTTACCGCGGGCCAGCGGGGGGGCTATGAGCAGTTCTTC.

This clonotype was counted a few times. The CDR3 is CASSFSTVIEAFF. The CDR3 coding sequence is TGTGCCAGCAGTTTTTCGACAGTAATTGAAGCTTTCTTT. The rearrangement links TRBV12-3 or TRBV12-4 to TRBJ1-1, with a tentative D call TRBD1 (5 bases). The germline V and J ends were trimmed by 3 bases and 7 bases, with 12 bases remaining between them. The CDR3 extends over 13 amino acids.

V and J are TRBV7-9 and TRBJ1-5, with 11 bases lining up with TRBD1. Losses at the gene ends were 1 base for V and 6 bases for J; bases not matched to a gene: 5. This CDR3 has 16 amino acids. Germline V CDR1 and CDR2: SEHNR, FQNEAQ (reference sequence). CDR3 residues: CASSLGGQGASQPQHF. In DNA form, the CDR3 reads TGTGCCAGCAGCTTAGGCGGACAGGGGGCGAGTCAGCCCCAGCATTTT. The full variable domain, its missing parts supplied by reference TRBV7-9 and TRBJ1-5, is DTGVSQNPRHKITKRGQNVTFRCDPISEHNRLYWYRQTLGQGPEFLTYFQNEAQLEKSRLLSDRFSAERPKGSFSTLEIQRTEQGDSAMYLCASSLGGQGASQPQHFGDGTRLSIL.

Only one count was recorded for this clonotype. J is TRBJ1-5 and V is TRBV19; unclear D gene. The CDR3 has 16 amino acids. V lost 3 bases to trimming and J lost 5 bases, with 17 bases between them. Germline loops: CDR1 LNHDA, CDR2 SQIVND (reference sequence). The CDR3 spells CASSISQGQVHQPQHF. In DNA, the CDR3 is TGTGCCAGTAGTATTTCTCAAGGGCAGGTTCATCAGCCCCAGCATTTT.

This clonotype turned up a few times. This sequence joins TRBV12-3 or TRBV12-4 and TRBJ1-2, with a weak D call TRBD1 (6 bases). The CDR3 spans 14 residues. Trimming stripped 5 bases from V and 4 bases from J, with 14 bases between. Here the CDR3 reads CASSGGGTLYGYTF. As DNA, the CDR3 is TGTGCCAGCAGTGGGGGCGGGACGCTCTATGGCTACACCTTC.

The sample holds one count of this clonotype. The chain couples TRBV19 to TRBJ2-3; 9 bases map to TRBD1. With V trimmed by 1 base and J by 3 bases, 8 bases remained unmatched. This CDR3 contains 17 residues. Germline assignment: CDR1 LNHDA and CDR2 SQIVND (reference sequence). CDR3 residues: CASSIAGTGIGTDTQYF. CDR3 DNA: TGTGCCAGTAGTATAGCCGGGACAGGGATTGGGACAGATACGCAGTATTTT.

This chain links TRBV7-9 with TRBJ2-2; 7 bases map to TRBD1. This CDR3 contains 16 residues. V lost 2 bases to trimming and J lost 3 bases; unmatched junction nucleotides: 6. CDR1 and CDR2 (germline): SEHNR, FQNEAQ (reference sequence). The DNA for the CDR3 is TGTGCCAGCAGCTTAAGGACAGGTTTCGACACCGGGGAGCTGTTTTTT. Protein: CASSLRTGFDTGELFF.

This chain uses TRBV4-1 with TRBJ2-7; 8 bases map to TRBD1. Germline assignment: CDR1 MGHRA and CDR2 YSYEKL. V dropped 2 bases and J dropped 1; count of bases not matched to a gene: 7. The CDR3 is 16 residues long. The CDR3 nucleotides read TGCGCCAGCAGCCAAAGGGGGACAGGTGGATCCTACGAGCAGTACTTC. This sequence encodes CASSQRGTGGSYEQYF.

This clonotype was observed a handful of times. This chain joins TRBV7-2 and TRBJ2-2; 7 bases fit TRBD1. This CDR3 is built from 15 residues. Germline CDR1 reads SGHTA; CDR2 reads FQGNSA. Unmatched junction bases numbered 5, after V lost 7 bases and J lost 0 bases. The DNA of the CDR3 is TGTGCCAGCACCCGACAGGGAACGAACACCGGGGAGCTGTTTTTT. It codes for CASTRQGTNTGELFF.

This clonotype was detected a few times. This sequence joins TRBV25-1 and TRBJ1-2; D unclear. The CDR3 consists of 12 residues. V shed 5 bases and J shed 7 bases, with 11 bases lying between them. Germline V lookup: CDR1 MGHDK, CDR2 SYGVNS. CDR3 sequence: CASSRGLSGYTF. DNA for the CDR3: TGTGCCAGCAGTCGAGGACTTTCTGGCTACACCTTC.

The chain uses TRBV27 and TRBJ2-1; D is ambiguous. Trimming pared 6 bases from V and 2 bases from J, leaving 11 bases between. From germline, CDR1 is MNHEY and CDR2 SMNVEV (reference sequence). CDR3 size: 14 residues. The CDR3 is CASRLTTPYNEQFF. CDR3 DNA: TGTGCCAGCAGATTGACAACGCCCTACAATGAGCAGTTCTTC.

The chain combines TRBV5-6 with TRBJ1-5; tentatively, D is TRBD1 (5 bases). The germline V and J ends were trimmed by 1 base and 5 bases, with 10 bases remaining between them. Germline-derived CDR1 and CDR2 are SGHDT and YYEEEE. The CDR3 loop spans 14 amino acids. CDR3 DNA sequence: TGTGCCAGCAGCTTGCCAGGGACGGATCAGCCCCAGCATTTT. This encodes CASSLPGTDQPQHF.

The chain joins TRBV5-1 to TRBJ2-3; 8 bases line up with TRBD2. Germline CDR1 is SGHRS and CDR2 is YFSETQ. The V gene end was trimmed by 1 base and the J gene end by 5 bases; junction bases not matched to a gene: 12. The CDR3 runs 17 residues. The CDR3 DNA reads TGCGCCAGCAGCTTGATGTCAGCGGCGGGGGGTGGAGATACGCAGTATTTT. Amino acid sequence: CASSLMSAAGGGDTQYF. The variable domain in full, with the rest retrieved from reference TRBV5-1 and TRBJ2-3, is KAGVTQTPRYLIKTRGQQVTLSCSPISGHRSVSWYQQTPGQGLQFLFEYFSETQRNKGNFPGRFSGRQFSNSRSEMNVSTLELGDSALYLCASSLMSAAGGGDTQYFGPGTRLTVL.

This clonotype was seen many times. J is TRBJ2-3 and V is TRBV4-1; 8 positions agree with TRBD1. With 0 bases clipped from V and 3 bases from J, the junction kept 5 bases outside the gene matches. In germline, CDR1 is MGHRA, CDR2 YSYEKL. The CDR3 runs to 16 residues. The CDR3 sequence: CASSQDLDRVTDTQYF. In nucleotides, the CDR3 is TGCGCCAGCAGCCAAGATTTGGACAGGGTGACAGATACGCAGTATTTT.

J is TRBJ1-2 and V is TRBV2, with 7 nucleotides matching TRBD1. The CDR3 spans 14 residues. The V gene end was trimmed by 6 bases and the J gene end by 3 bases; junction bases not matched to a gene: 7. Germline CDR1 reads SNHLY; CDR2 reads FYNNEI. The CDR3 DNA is TGTGCCAGCAGGAAGGACAGGCTTGACTATGGCTACACCTTC. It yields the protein CASRKDRLDYGYTF.

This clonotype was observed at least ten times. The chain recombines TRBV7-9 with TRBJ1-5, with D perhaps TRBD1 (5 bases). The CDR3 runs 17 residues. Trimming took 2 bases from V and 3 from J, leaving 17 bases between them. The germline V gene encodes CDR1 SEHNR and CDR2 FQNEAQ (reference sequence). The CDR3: CASSLWGGSGVNQPQHF. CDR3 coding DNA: TGTGCCAGCAGCTTATGGGGGGGAAGTGGTGTCAATCAGCCCCAGCATTTT.

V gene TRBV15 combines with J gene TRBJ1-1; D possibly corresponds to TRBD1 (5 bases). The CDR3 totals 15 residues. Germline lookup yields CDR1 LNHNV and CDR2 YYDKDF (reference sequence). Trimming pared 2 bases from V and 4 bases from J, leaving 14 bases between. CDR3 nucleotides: TGTGCCACCAGCAGATGGGGCGGGGGAACCACTGAAGCTTTCTTT. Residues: CATSRWGGGTTEAFF.

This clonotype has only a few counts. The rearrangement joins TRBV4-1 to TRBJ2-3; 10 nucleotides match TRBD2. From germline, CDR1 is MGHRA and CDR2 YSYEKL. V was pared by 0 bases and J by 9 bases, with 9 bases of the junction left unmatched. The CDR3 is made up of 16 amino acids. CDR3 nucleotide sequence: TGCGCCAGCAGCCAAGAGACTAGCGGGCAGGCGGAAACGCAGTATTTT. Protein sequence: CASSQETSGQAETQYF.

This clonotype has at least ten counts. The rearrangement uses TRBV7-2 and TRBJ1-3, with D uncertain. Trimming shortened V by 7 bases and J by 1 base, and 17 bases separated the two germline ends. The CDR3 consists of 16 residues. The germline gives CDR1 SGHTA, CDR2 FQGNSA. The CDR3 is CASTLHPRASGNTIYF. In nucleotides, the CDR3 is TGTGCCAGCACTCTCCACCCTCGGGCTTCTGGAAACACCATATATTTT.

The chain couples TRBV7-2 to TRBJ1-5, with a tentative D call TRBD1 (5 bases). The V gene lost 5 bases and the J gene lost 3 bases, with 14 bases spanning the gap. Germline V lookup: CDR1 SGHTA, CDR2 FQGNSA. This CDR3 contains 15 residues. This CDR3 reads CASSPSGRNNQPQHF. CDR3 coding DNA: TGTGCCAGCAGCCCCTCGGGACGGAACAATCAGCCCCAGCATTTT. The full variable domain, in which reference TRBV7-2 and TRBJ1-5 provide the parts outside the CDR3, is GAGVSQSPSNKVTEKGKDVELRCDPISGHTALYWYRQSLGQGLEFLIYFQGNSAPDKSGLPSDRFSAERTGGSVSTLTIQRTQQEDSAVYLCASSPSGRNNQPQHFGDGTRLSIL.

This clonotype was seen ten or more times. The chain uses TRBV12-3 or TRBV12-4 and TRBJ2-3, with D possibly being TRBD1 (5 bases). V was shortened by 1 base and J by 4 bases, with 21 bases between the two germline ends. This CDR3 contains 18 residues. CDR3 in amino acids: CASSLGTIRVRSADTQYF. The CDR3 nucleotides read TGTGCCAGCAGTTTAGGTACGATCAGGGTGAGGAGCGCAGATACGCAGTATTTT.

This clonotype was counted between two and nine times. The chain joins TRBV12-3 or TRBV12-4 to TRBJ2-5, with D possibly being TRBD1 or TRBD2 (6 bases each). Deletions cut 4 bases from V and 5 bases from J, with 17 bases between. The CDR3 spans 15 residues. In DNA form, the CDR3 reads TGTGCCAGCAGTTCTCGCCCTCGGGGGCCGGAGACCCAGTACTTC. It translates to CASSSRPRGPETQYF.

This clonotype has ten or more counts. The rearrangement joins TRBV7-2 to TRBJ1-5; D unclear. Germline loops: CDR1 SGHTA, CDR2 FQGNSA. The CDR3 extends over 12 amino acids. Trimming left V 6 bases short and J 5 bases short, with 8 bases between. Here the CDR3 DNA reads TGTGCCAGCAGTCGGCCTTATCAGCCCCAGCATTTT. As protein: CASSRPYQPQHF.

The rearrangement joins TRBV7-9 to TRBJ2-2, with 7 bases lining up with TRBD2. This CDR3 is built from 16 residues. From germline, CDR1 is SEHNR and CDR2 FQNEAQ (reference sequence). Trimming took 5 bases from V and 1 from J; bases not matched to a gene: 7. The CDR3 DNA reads TGTGCCAGCAGCCGGGGGAGCGGGGTGAACACCGGGGAGCTGTTTTTT. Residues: CASSRGSGVNTGELFF. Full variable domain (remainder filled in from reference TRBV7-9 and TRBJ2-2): DTGVSQNPRHKITKRGQNVTFRCDPISEHNRLYWYRQTLGQGPEFLTYFQNEAQLEKSRLLSDRFSAERPKGSFSTLEIQRTEQGDSAMYLCASSRGSGVNTGELFFGEGSRLTVL.